This TCR beta chain was obtained from a study of cytomegalovirus exposure and HLA in healthy donors. Overall study: From approximately 170 million T cells, an earlier analysis saw approximately 110 million unique TCR beta sequences. Clustering assigned 81% of the roughly 400 genotyped donors to the Caucasian-associated ancestry cluster.

60 Vbeta and 13 Jbeta primers were used in PCR. This table comes from immunoSEQ multiplex PCR, and its TCRdb copy is limited to in-frame clones, with some not included. This repertoire includes tens of thousands of clones. The length of the CDR3 is 13 residues. V shed 3 bases and J 4 bases; nucleotides not matched to a gene: 0. Looked up from germline, CDR1 is LNHNV and CDR2 is YYDKDF (reference sequence). V gene TRBV15 combines with J gene TRBJ1-1; TRBD1 matches 9 bases. Sequencing was carried out using PBMCs. This TCR came from a woman between 40 and 50 years old in good health and CMV-seropositive. This CDR3 is CATSRTGGTEAFF. The CDR3 DNA follows: TGTGCCACCAGCAGGACAGGGGGCACTGAAGCTTTCTTT.